The entry below gives a single TCR beta chain sequence along with its context. CDR1 and CDR2 (germline): WNHNN, SYGVQD (reference sequence). With 6 bases clipped from V and 2 bases from J, the junction kept 12 bases outside the gene matches. CDR3 size: 16 residues. Recruited during active infection, patients (from Seattle) were subsequently followed longitudinally. The sample belongs to a study of blood T cell repertoires in COVID-19. Study as a whole: T cells, B-cell-depleted T cells, or PBMCs provided the cDNA or gDNA that served as material.

Measured with immunoSEQ multiplex PCR; TCRdb has only the in-frame clones, and not every one. The sample contains over 450,000 clones, about 89% of which appear only once. The rearrangement uses TRBV10-1 and TRBJ2-5, with TRBD1 matching 7 bases. The source of this sequence is a woman in her fifties or sixties with COVID-19, enrolled during active disease. Sequenced material: peripheral blood. The CDR3 here is CASRELQGKRQETQYF. DNA of the CDR3: TGCGCCAGCAGGGAATTACAGGGGAAGAGGCAAGAGACCCAGTACTTC.